This is a list of T cell receptor beta chains from one sample in a study of breast tumors, draining lymph nodes, adjacent tissues. TCRdb re-derived calls from the multiplex PCR reads in MiXCR, one entry per CDR3 protein. The table lists approximately 210,000 distinct CDR3 sequences, 32% of them singletons, with 1.2% to 1.5% in the top ten. Specimen: axillary lymph node tissue. The source of these receptors is a female donor with breast cancer. Some clones in this sample may be carry-over from other donors' samples. The CDR3 runs from the conserved cysteine through the conserved F or W. Each record gives: D gene, J gene, CDR3 length, clone size, V gene, CDR3 DNA, CDR3 protein. The D gene is left open where the match is weak. Expanded clones are given a class, and other clones once, few, many or no size at all.

NA TRBJ2-2 14 many TRBV12-3/TRBV12-4 TGTGCCAGCAGTTTAGCGTTCAGTCCCGGGGAGCTGTTTTTT CASSLAFSPGELFF
NA TRBJ1-1 13 few TRBV20-1 TGCAGTGCTGTGGGGACTCCGAACACTGAAGCTTTCTTT CSAVGTPNTEAFF
NA TRBJ2-7 14 NA TRBV7-2 TGTGCCACCAGCTACGGTGGCGGGTACTACGAGCAGTACTTC CATSYGGGYYEQYF
NA TRBJ2-5 14 once TRBV7-3 TGTGCCAGCAGCAGGACAGACGCGGGAGAGACCCAGTACTTC CASSRTDAGETQYF
NA TRBJ1-6 14 few TRBV20-1 TGCGGTGCTAGTAGGGGCGGTCGAAATTCACCCCTCCACTTT CGASRGGRNSPLHF
NA TRBJ2-5 13 many TRBV5-1 TGCGCCAGCAGCTTGGATGTCCAAGAGACCCAGTACTTC CASSLDVQETQYF
NA TRBJ2-1 14 many TRBV5-1 TGCGCCAGCAGCTTGGGGAGCCTCTACAATGAGCAGTTCTTC CASSLGSLYNEQFF
NA TRBJ2-3 14 many TRBV30 TGTGCCTGGAGTGTAGGCGGCGCGGGAGATACGCAGTATTTT CAWSVGGAGDTQYF
TRBD2 TRBJ2-3 16 NA TRBV20-1 TGCAGTGCAGAGGGGACTAGCGGGAGGTACACAGATACGCAGTATTTT CSAEGTSGRYTDTQYF
TRBD1 TRBJ2-3 13 once TRBV6-5 TGTGCCAGCAGTTACAGGGGGACAGATACGCGGTATTTC CASSYRGTDTRYF
NA TRBJ1-4 16 many TRBV2 TGTGCCAGCGGTAGGGGCCTTTCTGCAACTAATGAAAAACTGTTTTTT CASGRGLSATNEKLFF
NA TRBJ2-2 14 many TRBV7-8 TGTGCCAGCAGCTTAAAAGGGAGCGCCGGGGAGCTGTTTTTT CASSLKGSAGELFF
NA TRBJ2-1 11 NA TRBV20-1 TGCAGTGGGGGACGGGCCAATGAGCAGCCCTTC CSGGRANEQPF
NA TRBJ2-7 13 many TRBV6-6 TGTGCCAGCCGCACGGATAGTTACTACGAGCAGTACTTC CASRTDSYYEQYF
NA TRBJ1-4 14 many TRBV5-1 TGCGCCAGCAGCTCGGGCAGGGAGGCTCAAAAACTGTTTTTT CASSSGREAQKLFF
NA TRBJ2-5 13 many TRBV5-1 TGCGCCAGCAGCTTTCAGGGGCAAGAGACCCAGTACTTC CASSFQGQETQYF
TRBD2 TRBJ2-3 17 many TRBV2 TGTGCCAGCAGTTCTTTACGACTAGCGGGGAGCACAGATACGCAGTATTTT CASSSLRLAGSTDTQYF
NA TRBJ1-2 14 NA TRBV9 TGTGCCAGCAGCGTAGCAGCGGGAGGTCTTGGCTACACCTTC CASSVAAGGLGYTF
TRBD1 TRBJ1-6 13 many TRBV14 TGTGCCAGCAGCCGGACAGGGATGGCACCCCTCCACTTT CASSRTGMAPLHF
NA TRBJ2-2 17 many TRBV7-8 TGTGCCAGCAGCCCACGGTTTCGGGGTGCGAACACCGGGGAGCTGTTTTTT CASSPRFRGANTGELFF